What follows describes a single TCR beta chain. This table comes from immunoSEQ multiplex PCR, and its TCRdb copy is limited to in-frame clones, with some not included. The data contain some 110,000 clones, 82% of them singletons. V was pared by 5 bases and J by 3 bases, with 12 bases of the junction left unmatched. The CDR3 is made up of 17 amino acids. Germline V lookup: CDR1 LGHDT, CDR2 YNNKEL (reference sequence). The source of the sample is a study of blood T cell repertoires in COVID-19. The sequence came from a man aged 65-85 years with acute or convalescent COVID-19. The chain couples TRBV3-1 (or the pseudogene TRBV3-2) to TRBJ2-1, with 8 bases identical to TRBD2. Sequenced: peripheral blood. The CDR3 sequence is CASSSRPAGVNYNEQFF. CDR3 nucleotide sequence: TGTGCCAGCAGCTCCCGTCCAGCGGGAGTGAACTACAATGAGCAGTTCTTC.